The present TCR beta chain was sequenced within a study of T cell repertoires in cytomegalovirus infection (dated by TCRdb to 2018 to 2020). Background on the whole study: The peptide stimulations were aimed at well-studied HLA-B-restricted epitopes as well as recently identified HLA-C-restricted CMV epitopes, whose presentation resists viral immunomodulation. Because public TCR beta signatures pointed to carriage of CMV infection together with the matching HLA type, the HLA type of each donor mattered for the analysis.

What the study reported, not specific to this receptor: In both this cohort and an independent cohort of over 350 donors, the cumulative frequency of public TCR beta family members distinguished carriers of CMV infection plus the relevant HLA type. The ex vivo response was dominated by HLA-C-restricted CMV-specific TCR beta clonotypes, which also provided the single most frequent clonotype in two of eight donors.

The sequencing machine was an Illumina HiSeq 1500. Using fastp at Q25 and MiXCR, TCRdb reprocessed the public reads and kept productive beta chains. Under each unique CDR3 protein, matching rows form one entry showing the most common genes and DNA. Recorded for this sample are 250,000 to 300,000 distinct CDR3 sequences; around 20% of them occurred a single time. The ten largest clones add up to approximately 19% of the sample. The treatment or condition tag for this specimen amounts to: in vitro stimulation with specific CMV peptide epitopes to enrich CMV-specific T cells. Regarding this clonotype: Its target antigen remains unknown. Base quality data are lacking; no much larger clone is found one base away.

This TCR was sampled from a human donor in good health (CMV status not recorded). Some clones in this sample may be carry-over from other donors' samples. This material consisted of cultured PBMCs, taken from culture after CMV antigen stimulation.

The nucleotide sequence is given as TGCAGTGCTAGAGACACTAGCGGGAGGGTGGCCGAGCAGTACTTC. This is translated as CSARDTSGRVAEQYF. The chain is encoded by TRBV20-1 joined to TRBJ2-7; TRBD2 lines up with 13 middle nucleotides. Trimming leaves V shorter by 0 bases and J shorter by 6 bases, with the junction holding 5 bases beyond the gene matches. Inclusive of the bounding cysteine and phenylalanine, the CDR3 is 15 residues long. The only DNA kept is the CDR3, 45 bases in frame from the first base. For CDR1 and CDR2, the germline V gene (reference sequence) lists DFQATT and SNEGSKA.